The subject of this entry is one T cell receptor beta chain. Its specificity is unknown. V lost 5 bases, J lost 3 bases, and 5 bases stayed unmatched. This CDR3 contains 16 residues. Germline V gives CDR1 SGHTA, CDR2 FQGNSA. The data were taken from a study of T cell responses to AZD1222 COVID-19 vaccine. Using immunoSEQ multiplex PCR, the repertoire was profiled, and TCRdb retains in-frame clones only, with some absent. The data hold about 56,000 clones, with 65% to 90% observed a single time. Broader study findings: Across the whole spike, CD4 TCRs peaked at regions 160-218 and 743-854. Seropositivity was recorded at baseline in only 6 or 7 AZD1222 recipients. Most donors were white British, females outnumbered males, and clonal diversity was possibly underestimated.

The chain links TRBV7-2 to TRBJ2-5; the match to TRBD2 covers 14 bases. Sequences were derived from peripheral blood, sampled 28 days after the second AZD1222 dose. The clonotype comes from an adult who received the AZD1222 COVID-19 vaccine. The CDR3 sequence is CASSPQGLAGEETQYF. The CDR3 nucleotides read TGTGCCAGCAGCCCTCAGGGACTAGCGGGAGAAGAGACCCAGTACTTC.